This T cell receptor (beta chain) was retrieved from a study of blood T cell repertoires in COVID-19. Study overall: Sample material is recorded as cDNA or gDNA derived from T cells, B-cell-depleted T cells, or PBMCs.

V was cut by 5 bases and J by 5 bases, with 15 bases left in between. The CDR3 is 15 amino acids. Germline V gives CDR1 MGHDK, CDR2 SYGVNS. Repertoires were generated with immunoSEQ multiplex PCR, while TCRdb's copy carries only in-frame clones and drops some. The data contain some 200,000 clones, approximately 81% of them singletons. J is TRBJ2-2 and V is TRBV25-1, with D uncertain. Sequencing was done on a sample of peripheral blood. The origin of this receptor is a woman in her sixties who had recovered from COVID-19. DNA for the CDR3: TGTGCCAGCAGTCCCGAAGGTACAGAGACCGGGGAGCTGTTTTTT. Translation: CASSPEGTETGELFF.